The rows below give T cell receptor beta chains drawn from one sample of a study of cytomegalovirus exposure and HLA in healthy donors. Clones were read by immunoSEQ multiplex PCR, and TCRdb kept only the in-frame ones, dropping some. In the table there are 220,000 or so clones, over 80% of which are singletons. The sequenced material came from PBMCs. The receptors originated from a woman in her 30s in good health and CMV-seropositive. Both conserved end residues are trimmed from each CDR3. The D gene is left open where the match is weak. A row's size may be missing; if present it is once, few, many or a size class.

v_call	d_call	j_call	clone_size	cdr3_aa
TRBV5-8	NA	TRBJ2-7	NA	ASSLVYGTRYEQY
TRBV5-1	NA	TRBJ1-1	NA	ASSLPTALNTEAF
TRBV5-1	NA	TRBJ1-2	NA	ASSFLQLGLGNGYT
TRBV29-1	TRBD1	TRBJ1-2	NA	SVAGGANGYT
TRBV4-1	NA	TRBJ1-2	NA	ASSQKSTDPYGYT
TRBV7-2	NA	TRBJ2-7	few	ASSLSSGDEQY
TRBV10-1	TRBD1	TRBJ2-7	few	ASSETGTGGAQY
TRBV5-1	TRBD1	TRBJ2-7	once	ASSPGTGPEQY
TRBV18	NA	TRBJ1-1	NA	ASSPPGIRGGVEAF
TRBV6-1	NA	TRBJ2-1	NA	ASSEKGKHYGEQF
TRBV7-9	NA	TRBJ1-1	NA	ASQVGYGGLAF
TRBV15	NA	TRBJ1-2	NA	ATSEGWGNNGYT
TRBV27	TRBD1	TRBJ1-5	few	ASSSWTGSNQPQH